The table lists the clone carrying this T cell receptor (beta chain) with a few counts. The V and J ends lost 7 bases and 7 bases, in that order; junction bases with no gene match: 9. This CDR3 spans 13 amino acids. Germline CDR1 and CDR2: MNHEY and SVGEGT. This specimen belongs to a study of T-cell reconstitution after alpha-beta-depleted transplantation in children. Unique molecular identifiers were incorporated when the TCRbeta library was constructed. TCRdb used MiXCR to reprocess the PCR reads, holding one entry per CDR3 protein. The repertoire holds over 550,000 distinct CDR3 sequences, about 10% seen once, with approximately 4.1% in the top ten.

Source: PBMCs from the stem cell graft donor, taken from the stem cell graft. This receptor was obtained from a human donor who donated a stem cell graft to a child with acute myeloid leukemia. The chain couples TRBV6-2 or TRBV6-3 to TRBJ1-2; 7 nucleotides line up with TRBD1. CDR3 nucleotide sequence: TGTGCCAGCACCGAGACAGGGAGCGTTGGCTACACCTTC. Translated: CASTETGSVGYTF.